The sequence of this T cell receptor (beta chain) was determined in a study of beta chain features in type 1 diabetes. Study observations and caveats: Short templates might get an advantage during PCR, and this would be equal in patients and controls. All four CD4+ subsets from Type 1 diabetes patients carried moderately but significantly shorter TCRB CDR3s.

Looked up from germline, CDR1 is SGHRS and CDR2 is YFSETQ. Trimming removed 1 base from V and 8 bases from J, with 16 bases in between. This CDR3 has 15 amino acids. This clone was detected a few times. Its target is unknown. Expressed TCRB transcripts were sequenced after all isolated RNA was converted to cDNA. Repertoires were generated with immunoSEQ multiplex PCR, while TCRdb's copy carries only in-frame clones and drops some. The table has about 700,000 clones, roughly 13% seen once; the top ten hold approximately 0.022%. V usage is TRBV5-1 and J usage is TRBJ2-4; D is perhaps TRBD2 (6 bases). Sequencing input: naive CD4+ T cells from blood. This TCR was recovered from a young man with type 1 diabetes. CDR3 in amino acids: CASSLLGGELDIQYF. CDR3 in DNA: TGCGCCAGCAGCTTGTTAGGAGGGGAGTTGGACATTCAGTACTTC.